Given below is one T cell receptor (beta chain) in context. The antigen remains unidentified. The entry originates in a study of blood T cells in healthy people across ages. General observations from the study: Reliance upon unsorted PBMCs precluded definitive naive versus antigen-experienced comparison. In older individuals, TCR beta diversity per million T cells was lower, falling roughly linearly with age.

V lost 0 bases and J lost 1, with 13 bases in between. The CDR3 loop spans 16 amino acids. Per germline, CDR1 SGHNT and CDR2 YENEEA. It was with a sample-barcoded 5' primer and a J-beta primer mix that a second PCR of roughly 7 to 12 cycles was run. From the 5' RACE reads, TCRdb called clonotypes with MiXCR, one entry per CDR3 protein. The table includes 600,000 to 850,000 distinct CDR3 sequences, more than 20% detected once. These data are also associated with another study on T cells of mothers and their children. From that second work: The second PCR's M1S primer added sample barcodes and 2-4 random nucleotides.

The sample was blood. This clonotype was sampled from a boy under 18 in good health. The gene calls are TRBV11-3 and TRBJ2-7, with D possibly matching TRBD2 (6 bases). DNA of the CDR3: TGTGCCAGCAGCTTAGATCCTTTTAGCGGTTCCTACGAGCAGTACTTC. Translated, it gives CASSLDPFSGSYEQYF.